This T cell receptor (beta chain) was retrieved from a study of cytomegalovirus exposure and HLA in healthy donors. Overall study results and limits: Per a prior analysis, the majority of TCR beta V segments were productive roughly 90% or roughly 30% of the time. Across donors, most TCRs were seen rarely, yet some public ones were widespread. The investigators catalogued 150 to 200 TCR beta chains as cytomegalovirus-associated.

This clone was recorded a few times. Its target is not known. The PCR made use of 60 Vbeta and 13 Jbeta primers. TCRdb keeps only in-frame clones here, not all; method: immunoSEQ multiplex PCR. The sample carries 150,000 to 200,000 clones, about 80% recorded once. This CDR3 contains 12 residues. Trimming removed 9 bases from V and 3 bases from J, with 11 bases in between. CDR1 MDHEN and CDR2 SYDVKM come from the germline V gene. Among the donors, all were healthy bone marrow donors. Specimen: PBMCs. The source is a woman between 35 and 50 years old in good health and CMV-seronegative. The J gene is TRBJ1-2, the V gene TRBV28; the D gene is possibly TRBD1 (6 bases). DNA of the CDR3: TGTGCCAGTGAGGACAGCGACTATGGCTACACCTTC. Its protein is CASEDSDYGYTF.